The 22 T cell receptor beta chains given below trace back to one sample, sequenced in a study of blood T cell repertoires in COVID-19. TCRdb's table, derived via immunoSEQ multiplex PCR, lists solely in-frame clones and lacks some. This sample has over 200,000 clones, with 92% found just once. The sequencing sample was made of peripheral blood. These receptor sequences come from a man between 60 and 70 years old with COVID-19, enrolled during active disease.

The chain employs TRBV12-3 or TRBV12-4 and TRBJ1-4, with D unclear. The ends were cut back, 4 bases at V and 7 bases at J, with 4 bases in the middle. The CDR3 sequence is 11 residues long. The CDR3 region has the DNA TGTGCCAGCAGTTCTAGTGAAAAACTGTTTTTT. It translates to CASSSSEKLFF.

The genes are TRBV6-1 and TRBJ2-5; no firm D call. The V end lost 3 bases, the J end lost 4 bases, and 15 bases lay between the germline ends. Per germline, CDR1 MNHNS and CDR2 SASEGT. This CDR3 region has 15 residues. The CDR3 loop is CASSERPPPGETQYF. CDR3 bases: TGTGCCAGCAGTGAGCGTCCCCCCCCGGGAGAGACCCAGTACTTC.

The count of this clone is one. The rearrangement joins TRBV21-1 to TRBJ2-7; whether TRBD2, the table's D call, matches the DNA was not checked. TRBV21-1 corresponds to a pseudogene. CDR3 length: 12 amino acids. The CDR3 region is CASTPRSGEQYF. The CDR3 coding sequence is TGTGCCAGCACCCCCAGATCGGGCGAGCAGTACTTC.

The chain links TRBV7-2 to TRBJ2-7; TRBD2 might be the D (7 bases). Germline V gives CDR1 SGHTA, CDR2 FQGNSA. V lost 5 bases to trimming and J lost 3 bases, with 11 bases between them. The CDR3 runs to 13 residues. The CDR3 nucleotides read TGTGCCAGCAGCACGGGGGGCCACTACGAGCAGTACTTC. Its protein product is CASSTGGHYEQYF.

V usage is TRBV30 and J usage is TRBJ1-5; D is ambiguous. Trimming pared 0 bases from V and 0 bases from J, leaving 9 bases between. This CDR3 contains 15 residues. Germline lookup yields CDR1 GTSNPN and CDR2 SVGIG (reference sequence). The CDR3 sequence is CAWSVSAYSNQPQHF. The CDR3, as DNA: TGTGCCTGGAGTGTAAGCGCTTATAGCAATCAGCCCCAGCATTTT. Full variable domain (missing parts from reference TRBV30 and TRBJ1-5): SQTIHQWPATLVQPVGSPLSLECTVEGTSNPNLYWYRQAAGRGLQLLFYSVGIGQISSEVPQNLSASRPQDRQFILSSKKLLLSDSGFYLCAWSVSAYSNQPQHFGDGTRLSIL.

V usage is TRBV5-6 and J usage is TRBJ1-2; D call uncertain. The CDR3 covers 15 residues. V was cut by 0 bases and J by 2 bases, with 11 bases left in between. Germline lookup yields CDR1 SGHDT and CDR2 YYEEEE. The CDR3 spells CASSLARWENYGYTF. The CDR3 region has the DNA TGTGCCAGCAGCTTGGCCAGATGGGAGAACTATGGCTACACCTTC.

The V call is TRBV5-4, the J call TRBJ1-1; tentative D call: TRBD1 (5 bases). This CDR3 has 17 amino acids. Germline-derived CDR1 and CDR2 are SGHNT and YYREEE (reference sequence). Trimming shortened V by 4 bases and J by 5 bases, and 24 bases separated the two germline ends. CDR3: CASSQRTGYGGATEAFF. The CDR3 bases are TGTGCCAGCAGCCAGAGAACAGGCTATGGCGGGGCGACTGAAGCTTTCTTT.

The genes are TRBV27 and TRBJ1-2, with 7 bases that match TRBD1. The trim removed 6 bases at V and 7 bases at J, leaving 8 bases unmatched. The CDR3 length is 13 residues. CDR1 is MNHEY and CDR2 is SMNVEV in the germline V gene (reference sequence). The CDR3 DNA is TGTGCCAGCAGATCAACAGGGGATACTGGCTACACCTTC. Amino acids: CASRSTGDTGYTF.

This chain connects TRBV4-3 to TRBJ2-3; D perhaps matches TRBD2 (6 bases). The CDR3 covers 15 residues. Germline V gene sequence: CDR1 LGHNA, CDR2 YSLEER. Trimming cost V 4 bases and J 1 base, with 12 bases left between them. CDR3 amino acids: CASSPSAGRTDTQYF. The CDR3, as DNA: TGCGCCAGCAGCCCGTCGGCGGGACGCACAGATACGCAGTATTTT.

The chain employs TRBV6-5 and TRBJ2-7; D gene uncertain. V shed 6 bases and J shed 0 bases, with 6 bases lying between them. The CDR3 sequence is 12 residues long. The V gene's germline CDR1 is MNHEY and CDR2 SVGAGI. DNA for the CDR3: TGTGCCAGCAGCAGAAACTCCTACGAGCAGTACTTC. Protein product: CASSRNSYEQYF.

The V and J genes are TRBV7-9 and TRBJ2-1; 9 bases line up with TRBD2. This CDR3 contains 15 residues. Germline V lookup: CDR1 SEHNR, CDR2 FQNEAQ (reference sequence). V dropped 5 bases and J dropped 8; count of bases not matched to a gene: 10. The CDR3 coding sequence is TGTGCCAGCAGCACAAAGGCTAGCGGGATTCATGAGCAGTTCTTC. It yields the protein CASSTKASGIHEQFF.

This chain links TRBV6-1 with TRBJ1-5; D ambiguous. Germline CDR1 reads MNHNS; CDR2 reads SASEGT. CDR3 length: 15 residues. Trimming removed 6 bases at V and 1 base at J, with 13 bases between. The CDR3 spells CASSRERLSNQPQHF. The DNA of the CDR3 is TGTGCCAGCAGCCGCGAGCGTCTAAGCAATCAGCCCCAGCATTTT.

The chain has TRBV28 and TRBJ2-1; TRBD2 might be the D (7 bases). Germline values: CDR1 MDHEN, CDR2 SYDVKM. V was shortened by 2 bases and J by 2 bases, with 10 bases between the two germline ends. The CDR3 covers 15 residues. CDR3 bases: TGTGCCAGCAGTTTAGGGGGGGCCACCTACAATGAGCAGTTCTTC. Translating it yields CASSLGGATYNEQFF.

The rearrangement joins TRBV5-1 to TRBJ2-1, with D possibly matching TRBD2 (5 bases). The germline V gene encodes CDR1 SGHRS and CDR2 YFSETQ. V was shortened by 2 bases and J by 8 bases, with 17 bases between the two germline ends. The CDR3 runs 15 residues. The CDR3 spells CASSFNGVQSYEQFF. The CDR3 DNA sequence: TGCGCCAGCAGCTTTAACGGGGTACAGTCATATGAGCAGTTCTTC.

Only a few counts were recorded for this clone. The V and J genes are TRBV10-3 and TRBJ2-7; 10 bases match TRBD1. Trimming took 1 base from V and 2 from J; bases not matched to a gene: 5. This CDR3 is 16 amino acids long. Per the germline V gene, CDR1 is ENHRY and CDR2 is SYGVKD. CDR3 in amino acids: CAISEWATGGAYEQYF. The CDR3 region has the DNA TGTGCCATCAGTGAGTGGGCGACAGGGGGCGCCTACGAGCAGTACTTC.

The chain has TRBV10-1 and TRBJ2-1; no clear D. Germline loops: CDR1 WNHNN, CDR2 SYGVQD (reference sequence). The germline V and J ends were trimmed by 7 bases and 5 bases, with 30 bases remaining between them. This CDR3 contains 19 residues. The CDR3 is CASTESSTKARIRDNEQFF. The CDR3 region has the DNA TGCGCCAGCACTGAATCCAGCACTAAGGCCCGAATCCGAGACAATGAGCAGTTCTTC.

The chain carries TRBV28 and TRBJ2-3, with 8 bases that match TRBD1. There are 16 residues in the CDR3. Germline V gene sequence: CDR1 MDHEN, CDR2 SYDVKM. V shed 1 base and J 2 bases; nucleotides not matched to a gene: 5. The CDR3 protein is CASSLSGGPNTDTQYF. For the CDR3, the DNA is TGTGCCAGCAGTTTATCAGGGGGCCCCAACACAGATACGCAGTATTTT. Looking up the rest from reference TRBV28 and TRBJ2-3 gives the full variable domain: DVKVTQSSRYLVKRTGEKVFLECVQDMDHENMFWYRQDPGLGLRLIYFSYDVKMKEKGDIPEGYSVSREKKERFSLILESASTNQTSMYLCASSLSGGPNTDTQYFGPGTRLTVL.

This clone was seen only once. CDR3 in DNA: TGTGCCACAAGGATAACGGGCTATGGCTACACCTTC. Its protein is CATRITGYGYTF. V gene TRBV12-3 or TRBV12-4 combines with J gene TRBJ1-2, with D unresolved. Trimming took 10 bases from V and 4 from J, leaving 13 bases between them. The CDR3 has 12 amino acids.

The CDR3 sequence is CASQGDTGELFF. In nucleotides, the CDR3 is TGTGCCAGCCAGGGGGACACCGGGGAGCTGTTTTTT. V and J are TRBV24-1 and TRBJ2-2, with TRBD1 identical over 7 bases. Germline CDR1 is KGHDR and CDR2 is SFDVKD. The CDR3 loop spans 12 amino acids. V lost 11 bases and J lost 3; bases outside the gene matches: 2.

The rearrangement links TRBV5-8 to TRBJ1-1, with 7 positions matching TRBD1. V shed 6 bases, J shed 5 bases, and the junction held 10 bases outside the gene matches. Germline V gives CDR1 SGHTS, CDR2 YDEGEE. CDR3 length: 14 amino acids. The CDR3 loop is CASTIRGMVTEAFF. The DNA of the CDR3 is TGTGCCAGCACCATCAGGGGGATGGTAACTGAAGCTTTCTTT.

The genes are TRBV2 and TRBJ2-1, with 9 bases matching TRBD1. The CDR3 is 12 amino acids. Germline CDR1 SNHLY, CDR2 FYNNEI. Unmatched junction bases numbered 2, after V lost 4 bases and J lost 10 bases. The CDR3 here is CASSGTGDEQFF. DNA for the CDR3: TGTGCCAGCAGTGGGACAGGGGACGAGCAGTTCTTC.

The V gene is TRBV27, the J gene TRBJ2-1, with 10 bases fitting TRBD2. Germline V lookup: CDR1 MNHEY, CDR2 SMNVEV (reference sequence). V dropped 4 bases and J dropped 2; count of bases not matched to a gene: 8. The CDR3 totals 17 residues. CDR3 nucleotides: TGTGCCAGCAGTTCAGAGTTAGCGGGAGGTCCCTACAATGAGCAGTTCTTC. Translating it yields CASSSELAGGPYNEQFF.